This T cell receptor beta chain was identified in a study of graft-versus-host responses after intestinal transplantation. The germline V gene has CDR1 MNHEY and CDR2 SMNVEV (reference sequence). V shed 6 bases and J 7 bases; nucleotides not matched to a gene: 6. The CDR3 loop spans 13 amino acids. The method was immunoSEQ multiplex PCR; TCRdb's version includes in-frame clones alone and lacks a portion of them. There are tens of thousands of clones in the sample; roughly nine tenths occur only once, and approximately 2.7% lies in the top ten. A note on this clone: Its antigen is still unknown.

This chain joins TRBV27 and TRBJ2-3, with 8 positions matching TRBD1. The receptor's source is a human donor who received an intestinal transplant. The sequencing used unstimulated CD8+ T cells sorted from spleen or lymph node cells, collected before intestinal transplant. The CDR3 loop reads CASSLNRGNTQYF. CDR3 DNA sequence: TGTGCCAGCAGCCTAAACAGGGGGAATACGCAGTATTTT.